These T cell receptor beta chains were read from a single sample in a study of shared clonotypes between healthy human individuals. The assay was immunoSEQ multiplex PCR, and TCRdb's table has in-frame clones only and misses some. The repertoire has around 700,000 clones, around 78% of them found once; the top ten carry roughly 2%. The specimen was memory CD4+ T cells sorted from blood. These receptors were taken from a woman aged 30 to 39 in good health. Each CDR3 is given with its conserved first and last residue.

J	V	CDR3
TRBJ2-7	TRBV10-2	CASSEKVFSYEQYF
TRBJ2-4	TRBV5-1	CASSFISGATKNIQYF
TRBJ1-5	TRBV19	CASSIVGRQPNQPQHF
TRBJ2-7	TRBV11-2	CASSSSGQGAEQYF
TRBJ2-1	TRBV7-3	CASSLQVSSYNEQFF
TRBJ2-7	TRBV5-6	CASSWVKTSGNYEQYF
TRBJ2-3	TRBV4-2	CASTGAQADTQYF
TRBJ2-3	TRBV28	CASRPTSGRTDTQYF
TRBJ2-1	TRBV4-2	CASSRSGRAAGNEQFF
TRBJ2-5	TRBV4-2	CASSQRPQTSTLETQYF
TRBJ1-2	TRBV6-6	CASSYSKGFYGYTF
TRBJ2-5	TRBV5-1	CASTLGQKETQYF
TRBJ1-1	TRBV2	CATGQGVFTEAFF
TRBJ2-7	TRBV28	CASREATSYEQYF
TRBJ1-2	TRBV2	CASSEVRVEGGYTF
TRBJ1-5	TRBV28	CASSYTGARNQPQHF
TRBJ1-1	TRBV14	CASSQHRGSTNTEAFF
TRBJ1-2	TRBV28	CASSWDTKVYGYTF
TRBJ1-2	TRBV5-7	CASSYDRLSYGYTF
TRBJ1-5	TRBV19	CASSIDHRGRVSRQPQHF
TRBJ1-1	TRBV6-6	CASLTGKNTEAFF
TRBJ2-2	TRBV18	CASSPSSTPRPGDTGELFF
TRBJ2-1	TRBV6-5	CASSLRTGRQFF
TRBJ1-3	TRBV6-6	CASTYDSSGNTIYF
TRBJ1-1	TRBV19	CASTRSSLDGGRSEAFF
TRBJ2-7	TRBV4-2	CASSLTGGRSYEQYF
TRBJ2-3	TRBV6-5	CASRGRLAGETQYF
TRBJ1-1	TRBV5-1	CASSLGYQGKVTEAFF
TRBJ2-1	TRBV5-6	CASSLWKTGDIYNEQFF
TRBJ2-1	TRBV10-1	CASTDGTSGNNEQFF
TRBJ2-7	TRBV10-3	CASTASASTDEQYF
TRBJ2-3	TRBV5-1	CASAQDRPSTDTQYF
TRBJ1-1	TRBV2	CASRRGETEAFF
TRBJ2-2	TRBV18	CASSPLSGRPGELFF
TRBJ1-2	TRBV12-5	CASGLVQGNYGYTF
TRBJ2-5	TRBV29-1	CSVDAGVETQYF
TRBJ2-7	TRBV28	CASSFPGGDEQYF
TRBJ2-3	TRBV10-1	CASSLFLADTQYF
TRBJ2-2	TRBV11-2	CASSPTGGFGAGELFF
TRBJ2-2	TRBV5-4	CASTEGQGYTGELFF